This entry lists 13 T cell receptor beta chains sequenced from one sample in a study of cytomegalovirus exposure and HLA in healthy donors. PCR involved 60 Vbeta and 13 Jbeta primers. Data came from immunoSEQ multiplex PCR; TCRdb stores just in-frame clones and leaves some out. The sample holds 200,000 to 250,000 clones; roughly 84% are singletons and the top ten take 1.3%. Sequencing was performed on PBMCs. The receptors stem from a human donor in good health.

This chain connects TRBV5-4 to TRBJ2-7; TRBD2 aligns across 9 bases. CDR1 and CDR2 from the germline V gene are SGHNT and YYREEE (reference sequence). CDR3 length equals 15 residues. J was trimmed by 3 bases and V by 4 bases; bases with no gene match: 8. The CDR3 DNA reads as TGTGCCAGCAGCGAGAAGACTAGCGGAAGCTACGAGCAGTACTTC. This encodes CASSEKTSGSYEQYF.

This clone appeared a single time. V and J are TRBV25-1 and TRBJ2-1; TRBD1 aligns across 8 bases. This CDR3 contains 16 residues. V was clipped by 2 bases and J by 8 bases; unmatched bases: 11. Per the germline V gene, CDR1 is MGHDK and CDR2 is SYGVNS. The CDR3 reads CASSEAKDRAWDEQFF. The DNA of the CDR3 is TGTGCCAGCAGTGAAGCTAAGGACAGGGCTTGGGATGAGCAGTTCTTC.

This chain connects TRBV6-6 to TRBJ1-4; TRBD1 matches 7 bases. J gave up 4 bases and V 2 bases, and 4 bases lay outside the gene matches. This CDR3 is 15 amino acids long. Germline assignment: CDR1 MNHNY and CDR2 SVGAGI (reference sequence). The CDR3 protein is CASSYPDRINEKLFF. CDR3 nucleotide sequence: TGTGCCAGCAGTTACCCGGACAGGATTAATGAAAAACTGTTTTTT.

The chain is built from TRBV5-1 and TRBJ2-3, with 14 bases identical to TRBD2. The CDR3 runs 17 residues. The V gene end was trimmed by 7 bases and the J gene end by 4 bases; junction bases not matched to a gene: 11. Looked up from germline, CDR1 is SGHRS and CDR2 is YFSETQ. For the CDR3, the DNA is TGCGCCAGCGGATCCGGGACTAGCGGGAGAGGGGCAGATACGCAGTATTTT. Translated, it gives CASGSGTSGRGADTQYF.

The genes are TRBV4-3 and TRBJ2-4; 7 bases map to TRBD1. J gave up 1 base and V 4 bases, and 4 bases lay outside the gene matches. This CDR3 is built from 15 residues. From germline, CDR1 is LGHNA and CDR2 YSLEER. As DNA, the CDR3 is TGCGCCAGCAGCCTTTCGGACAGGGCCAAAAACATTCAGTACTTC. This encodes CASSLSDRAKNIQYF.

This sequence joins TRBV12-5 and TRBJ1-2; no reliable D call. This CDR3 contains 15 residues. V was clipped by 2 bases and J by 4 bases, with 14 bases between them. Germline loops: CDR1 LGHNT, CDR2 FRNRAP. The CDR3 coding sequence is TGTGCTAGTGGTTTGATGGCGGCTCTCAGCTATGGCTACACCTTC. Encoded protein: CASGLMAALSYGYTF.

The chain is built from TRBV28 and TRBJ1-5; 9 nucleotides align to TRBD1. This CDR3 is 15 amino acids long. The germline gives CDR1 MDHEN, CDR2 SYDVKM. Trimming took 8 bases from V and 4 from J; bases not matched to a gene: 9. DNA of the CDR3: TGTGCCAGCCTGACCTGGGGACAGGGAAATCAGCCCCAGCATTTT. Protein sequence: CASLTWGQGNQPQHF.

This clone is a singleton in its sample. The chain recombines TRBV14 with TRBJ1-1; TRBD1 is a possible D gene (5 bases). CDR3 size: 14 residues. V lost 1 base, J lost 4 bases, and 10 bases lay in between. Germline lookup yields CDR1 SGHDN and CDR2 FVKESK. CDR3 amino acids: CASSQGSGGTEAFF. In DNA, the CDR3 is TGTGCCAGCAGCCAAGGCTCCGGGGGCACTGAAGCTTTCTTT.

The chain joins TRBV2 to TRBJ2-1, with D possibly matching TRBD2 (6 bases). Germline assignment: CDR1 SNHLY and CDR2 FYNNEI. V was pared by 6 bases and J by 6 bases, with 12 bases between. The CDR3 length is 13 residues. The CDR3, as DNA: TGTGCCAGCAGGACCCAGGGAGGCAATGAGCAGTTCTTC. Its protein is CASRTQGGNEQFF.

The chain links TRBV9 to TRBJ2-5, with TRBD2 matching 7 bases. V lost 4 bases, J lost 5 bases, and 11 bases stayed unmatched. CDR1 and CDR2 (germline): SGDLS, YYNGEE. CDR3 length: 15 amino acids. The CDR3 DNA is TGTGCCAGCAGCCCCGGCAGCGCTAGCGGCGAGACCCAGTACTTC. This encodes CASSPGSASGETQYF.

The chain has TRBV5-1 and TRBJ2-7, with 9 positions matching TRBD1. CDR3 size: 13 residues. CDR1 and CDR2 from the germline V gene are SGHRS and YFSETQ. The V and J ends lost 7 bases and 4 bases, in that order; junction bases with no gene match: 6. The CDR3 coding sequence is TGCGCCAGCTCTACAGGGGGCGCGTACGAGCAGTACTTC. Translated, it gives CASSTGGAYEQYF.

This clone appeared a few times. The V call is TRBV4-2, the J call TRBJ2-7; the D gene is possibly TRBD1 (5 bases). Germline V CDR1 and CDR2: LGHNA, YNFKEQ. This CDR3 spans 17 amino acids. V dropped 4 bases and J dropped 0 bases, with 19 bases sitting between them. The CDR3 nucleotides read TGTGCCAGCAGCCCGGAAAGTTCAGGGTGGGACTCCTACGAGCAGTACTTC. This encodes CASSPESSGWDSYEQYF.

This rearrangement joins TRBV4-2 to TRBJ2-5, with 8 bases lining up with TRBD2. The germline CDR1 and CDR2 sequences are LGHNA and YNFKEQ. The junction had 8 bases not matched to a gene; V was cut back by 0 bases and J by 5 bases. The CDR3 extends over 16 amino acids. The CDR3 nucleotides read TGTGCCAGCAGCCAAGATAGAACGGGAGGGCCCGAGACCCAGTACTTC. Translating it yields CASSQDRTGGPETQYF.